What follows are 16 T cell receptor beta chains derived from one specimen sequenced in a study of technical replicates of blood from a few donors. The method was immunoSEQ multiplex PCR; TCRdb's version includes in-frame clones alone and lacks a portion of them. The table lists under 90,000 clones, around 93% of them singletons. The sample comprised T cells isolated from PBMCs. The origin of the receptors is a human donor in good health.

The chain carries TRBV4-1 and TRBJ2-7, with 7 bases fitting TRBD2. Germline-derived CDR1 and CDR2 are MGHRA and YSYEKL. CDR3 length: 15 amino acids. V lost 0 bases and J lost 3; bases outside the gene matches: 5. The CDR3 here is CASSQDGREFYEQYF. The CDR3 DNA is TGCGCCAGCAGCCAAGATGGGCGGGAGTTCTACGAGCAGTACTTC.

This clone appeared a few times. V and J are TRBV2 and TRBJ1-1; D is uncertain. The CDR3 totals 12 residues. With 6 bases removed from V and 1 base from J, the gap between germline ends came to 6 bases. Germline CDR1 and CDR2: SNHLY and FYNNEI. CDR3 bases: TGTGCCAGCAGCAAACAGAACACTGAAGCTTTCTTT. Protein product: CASSKQNTEAFF.

CDR3 DNA sequence: TGTGCCAGCAGAGGGAGTTATAGCAATCAGCCCCAGCATTTT. Its protein product is CASRGSYSNQPQHF. The gene calls are TRBV6-1 and TRBJ1-5; no clear D gene. The CDR3 extends over 14 amino acids. Trimming pared 6 bases from V and 0 bases from J, leaving 9 bases between. Germline values: CDR1 MNHNS, CDR2 SASEGT.

V and J are TRBV29-1 and TRBJ2-7; D is perhaps TRBD1 (5 bases). There are 13 residues in the CDR3. Germline V gives CDR1 SQVTM, CDR2 ANQGSEA. The V gene lost 5 bases and the J gene lost 2 bases, with 13 bases spanning the gap. The CDR3 spells CSVKRQMTYEQYF. The CDR3 bases are TGCAGCGTTAAGCGACAGATGACCTACGAGCAGTACTTC.

The rearrangement links TRBV11-2 to TRBJ1-1; a weak D match, TRBD1 (6 bases). V lost 2 bases and J lost 1, with 11 bases in between. Germline CDR1 reads SGHAT; CDR2 reads FQNNGV. This CDR3 has 15 residues. Written as DNA, the CDR3 is TGTGCCAGCAGCTTACGAGGCAGGGGGAACACTGAAGCTTTCTTT. It specifies CASSLRGRGNTEAFF.

This chain uses TRBV28 with TRBJ2-4; D may be TRBD1 (5 bases). CDR3 length: 12 residues. V was shortened by 4 bases and J by 5 bases, with 6 bases between the two germline ends. Per the germline V gene, CDR1 is MDHEN and CDR2 is SYDVKM. CDR3 DNA sequence: TGTGCCAGCAGTTCGACAGAAAACATTCAGTACTTC. It yields the protein CASSSTENIQYF.

The gene calls are TRBV7-9 and TRBJ2-5, with D perhaps TRBD2 (6 bases). V dropped 3 bases and J dropped 3 bases, with 14 bases sitting between them. This CDR3 spans 15 amino acids. Germline V gene lookup returns CDR1 SEHNR and CDR2 FQNEAQ (reference sequence). The CDR3 DNA reads TGTGCCAGCAGCTTCTATATAGCGGAAAAAGAGACCCAGTACTTC. Translating it yields CASSFYIAEKETQYF.

V and J are TRBV5-6 and TRBJ2-6; D uncertain. The ends were cut back, 5 bases at V and 0 bases at J, with 9 bases in the middle. Germline V gene lookup returns CDR1 SGHDT and CDR2 YYEEEE. This CDR3 has 15 amino acids. CDR3 region: CASRFRISGANVLTF. In DNA, the CDR3 is TGTGCCAGCAGATTCAGGATCTCTGGGGCCAACGTCCTGACTTTC. The whole variable domain, filled in from reference TRBV5-6 and TRBJ2-6, reads DAGVTQSPTHLIKTRGQQVTLRCSPKSGHDTVSWYQQALGQGPQFIFQYYEEEERQRGNFPDRFSGHQFPNYSSELNVNALLLGDSALYLCASRFRISGANVLTFGAGSRLTVL.

This sequence joins TRBV7-2 and TRBJ1-4; D remains unclear. CDR1 and CDR2 from the germline V gene are SGHTA and FQGNSA. This CDR3 has 14 amino acids. V lost 1 base and J lost 4, with 7 bases in between. The CDR3 spells CASSLVAGNEKLFF. CDR3 nucleotides: TGTGCCAGCAGCTTAGTAGCCGGTAATGAAAAACTGTTTTTT. Full variable domain (remainder filled in from reference TRBV7-2 and TRBJ1-4): GAGVSQSPSNKVTEKGKDVELRCDPISGHTALYWYRQSLGQGLEFLIYFQGNSAPDKSGLPSDRFSAERTGGSVSTLTIQRTQQEDSAVYLCASSLVAGNEKLFFGSGTQLSVL.

V and J are TRBV11-3 and TRBJ1-3, with TRBD1 identical over 8 bases. The J segment lost 1 base and the V segment lost 5 bases, leaving 4 bases of the junction unmatched. CDR1 SGHNT and CDR2 YENEEA come from the germline V gene. This CDR3 region has 15 residues. CDR3 coding DNA: TGTGCCAGCAGCCCGAGACAGGGGTCTGGAAACACCATATATTTT. It yields the protein CASSPRQGSGNTIYF.

This chain joins TRBV5-1 and TRBJ1-6, with D possibly matching TRBD1 (6 bases). This CDR3 has 14 amino acids. V was cut by 0 bases and J by 8 bases, with 9 bases left in between. Germline assignment: CDR1 SGHRS and CDR2 YFSETQ. For the CDR3, the DNA is TGCGCCAGCAGCTTGGGGGCAGGGGATTCACCCCTCCACTTT. This translates into CASSLGAGDSPLHF.

The chain has TRBV25-1 and TRBJ2-3; TRBD2 matches 7 bases. V shed 3 bases and J 6 bases; nucleotides not matched to a gene: 6. CDR1 MGHDK and CDR2 SYGVNS come from the germline V gene. The CDR3 totals 14 residues. CDR3 nucleotides: TGTGCCAGCAGTGATGGAGGGAGGGGCGATACGCAGTATTTT. It yields the protein CASSDGGRGDTQYF.

V is TRBV7-9 and J is TRBJ1-1, with D perhaps matching TRBD1 (6 bases). The V end lost 1 base, the J end lost 9 bases, and 15 bases lay between the germline ends. Germline CDR1 SEHNR, CDR2 FQNEAQ (reference sequence). The CDR3 runs 14 residues. CDR3 residues: CASSLEGHRTKAFF. CDR3 bases: TGTGCCAGCAGCTTAGAGGGACACCGAACAAAAGCTTTCTTT.

V gene TRBV4-1 combines with J gene TRBJ1-4; 9 bases are shared with TRBD1. V shed 1 base, J shed 3 bases, and the junction held 0 bases outside the gene matches. This CDR3 contains 15 residues. In germline, CDR1 is MGHRA, CDR2 YSYEKL. CDR3 nucleotide sequence: TGCGCCAGCAGCCAAGGGACAGGGGCTAATGAAAAACTGTTTTTT. It codes for CASSQGTGANEKLFF.

The chain links TRBV6-1 to TRBJ1-5; 7 bases agree with TRBD1. The CDR3 sequence is 19 residues long. The germline V gene has CDR1 MNHNS and CDR2 SASEGT. V dropped 4 bases and J dropped 0; count of bases not matched to a gene: 15. The CDR3: CASSGQGAGGFYSNQPQHF. CDR3 DNA sequence: TGTGCCAGCAGTGGACAGGGTGCCGGTGGGTTTTATAGCAATCAGCCCCAGCATTTT.

This chain joins TRBV6-1 and TRBJ1-1; D is uncertain. Germline V gene sequence: CDR1 MNHNS, CDR2 SASEGT. This CDR3 is built from 14 residues. V was trimmed by 5 bases and J by 5 bases, leaving 15 bases between them. CDR3: CASSWTETKTEAFF. As DNA, the CDR3 is TGTGCCAGCAGTTGGACCGAGACTAAGACTGAAGCTTTCTTT.